Following are 7 T cell receptor beta chains from one sample sequenced in a study of T cell responses to AZD1222 COVID-19 vaccine. The method was immunoSEQ multiplex PCR; TCRdb's version includes in-frame clones alone and lacks a portion of them. The table lists approximately 160,000 clones, 85% to 95% of them singletons, with about 0.9% in the top ten. The sequenced sample was peripheral blood, obtained on day 0 of AZD1222 vaccination. These receptors originate from an adult in good health.

The chain is built from TRBV7-9 and TRBJ2-3, with TRBD2 matching 8 bases. V gave up 2 bases and J gave up 2 bases; unmatched junction bases: 9. The CDR3 consists of 17 residues. The germline V gene encodes CDR1 SEHNR and CDR2 FQNEAQ (reference sequence). CDR3 DNA: TGTGCCAGCAGCTTAAGTCACGGCGGGGGGTACACAGATACGCAGTATTTT. Protein product: CASSLSHGGGYTDTQYF.

The rearrangement uses TRBV12-3 or TRBV12-4 and TRBJ1-3; D unresolved. V lost 3 bases, J lost 7 bases, and 10 bases lay in between. This CDR3 spans 13 amino acids. The CDR3 is CASSFGPSNTIYF. In DNA form, the CDR3 reads TGTGCCAGCAGTTTTGGGCCTTCGAACACCATATATTTT.

The chain couples TRBV5-1 to TRBJ2-3; a weak D match, TRBD2 (5 bases). Germline V CDR1 and CDR2: SGHRS, YFSETQ. The V end lost 0 bases, the J end lost 0 bases, and 5 bases lay between the germline ends. The CDR3 runs to 14 residues. DNA of the CDR3: TGCGCCAGCAGCTTGGGGGAGAGCACAGATACGCAGTATTTT. Translation: CASSLGESTDTQYF.

This chain joins TRBV9 and TRBJ1-5; 7 nucleotides match TRBD1. Germline trimming cut 4 bases from V and 0 bases from J; bases unmatched to any gene: 4. The CDR3 consists of 15 residues. Germline V gene data show CDR1 as SGDLS and CDR2 as YYNGEE. CDR3 loop: CASSPRGDSNQPQHF. CDR3 nucleotides: TGTGCCAGCAGCCCCAGGGGGGATAGCAATCAGCCCCAGCATTTT.

A word on this clone: Other DNA sequences of this sample code for an identical CDR3. The chain employs TRBV12-3 or TRBV12-4 and TRBJ2-7; D uncertain. This CDR3 is built from 11 residues. Deletions cut 3 bases from V and 4 bases from J, with 4 bases between. For the CDR3, the DNA is TGTGCCAGCAGTTTTGGTTACGAGCAGTACTTC. Amino acid sequence: CASSFGYEQYF.

The V and J genes are TRBV30 and TRBJ1-2, with no clear D. Germline values: CDR1 GTSNPN, CDR2 SVGIG (reference sequence). V was cut by 1 base and J by 4 bases, with 13 bases left in between. CDR3 length: 14 residues. DNA for the CDR3: TGTGCCTGGAGTGCCCTAGGACTGCTCTATGGCTACACCTTC. It specifies CAWSALGLLYGYTF.

The V call is TRBV6-5, the J call TRBJ1-2; D perhaps matches TRBD1 (6 bases). The CDR3 sequence is 12 residues long. Germline-derived CDR1 and CDR2 are MNHEY and SVGAGI. V was shortened by 6 bases and J by 8 bases, with 13 bases between the two germline ends. Here the CDR3 reads CASRRSGEGYTF. The CDR3 coding sequence is TGTGCCAGCAGGAGGTCAGGGGAAGGCTACACCTTC.